This record looks at one T cell receptor (beta chain) sequence and its context. The target antigen is unknown. Execution of the assay was at deep level. Clones were read by immunoSEQ multiplex PCR, and TCRdb kept only the in-frame ones, dropping some. The repertoire has 740,000 or so clones, about three quarters of them found once; the top ten carry around 1.8%. This record belongs to a study of shared clonotypes between healthy human individuals. Study-level findings and limits: Some clonotypes were shared by all four sorted-subset donors, while others were not shared. The non-shared ones had lower generation probabilities than the shared ones.

The V and J ends lost 10 bases and 2 bases respectively, with 22 bases between them. This CDR3 is 16 amino acids long. Germline V gives CDR1 SGHNT, CDR2 YYREEE (reference sequence). This clonotype originated in a woman younger than 45 in good health. The sample was memory CD4+ T cells sorted from blood. Subset denoted: CD45RA-negative fraction. The chain joins TRBV5-4 to TRBJ2-4; weak D call: TRBD2 (7 bases). For the CDR3, the DNA is TGTGCCCCCGGAGGGGGGGGCGCGGGGACCAAAAACATTCAGTACTTC. Protein sequence: CAPGGGGAGTKNIQYF.